Listed below are T cell receptor beta chains from one sample, sequenced in a study of blood T cell repertoires in COVID-19. The repertoire was sequenced with immunoSEQ multiplex PCR; TCRdb's copy has only in-frame clones and lacks some. The sample comprises around 200,000 clones, 70% to 90% of which are singletons, and about 6.5% rests with the top ten. Sequences were obtained from peripheral blood. The receptors were gathered from a woman older than 75 in a cohort sampled during active or convalescent COVID-19. CDR3s include the opening cysteine and the closing phenylalanine or tryptophan. The D gene is left open where the match is weak. The listing skips clone size in some rows; elsewhere it reads once, few, many or a size class.

-	-	TRBJ2-7	TRBV11-3	TGTGCCAGCAGCTTCGGCGGCTCCTACGAGCAGTACTTC	CASSFGGSYEQYF
TRBD1	-	TRBJ1-2	TRBV11-2	TGTGCCAGCAGCTTTGACAGGGCGGGTGGCTACACCTTC	CASSFDRAGGYTF
TRBD2	-	TRBJ2-4	TRBV28	TGTGCCAGCAGTTCACTCCTGGGAGGGATACAGGCCAAAAACATTCAGTACTTC	CASSSLLGGIQAKNIQYF
-	-	TRBJ1-1	TRBV5-8	TGTGCCAGCAGCTTGGGCCCGAGGGTTGGCGCTTTCTTT	CASSLGPRVGAFF
TRBD1	-	TRBJ1-4	TRBV30	TGTGCCTGTCCGGACAGGATTAATGAAAAACTGTTTTTT	CACPDRINEKLFF
TRBD1	-	TRBJ2-7	TRBV20-1	TGCAGTGCTAGTGTGAGACAGGGGGCATCCTACGAGCAGTACTTC	CSASVRQGASYEQYF
-	-	TRBJ1-4	TRBV11-2	TGTGCCAGCAGCTTAGACCTTGGCGAGGCAACTAATGAAAAACTGTTTTTT	CASSLDLGEATNEKLFF
-	-	TRBJ2-7	TRBV18	TGTGCCAGCTCACCACAGGAGAGCTACGAGCAGTACTTC	CASSPQESYEQYF
-	-	TRBJ1-1	TRBV7-2	TGTGCCAGCAGCTTTGAGCTCCCAAACACTGAAGCTTTCTTT	CASSFELPNTEAFF
-	-	TRBJ2-7	TRBV7-2	TGTGCCAGCAGCTTAGTCGGGGTTATTTCCTACGAGCAGTACTTC	CASSLVGVISYEQYF
-	-	TRBJ1-5	TRBV5-1	TGCGCCAGCAGTTCGGCGCCGGACAGTATACTTAGCAATCAGCCCCAGCATTTT	CASSSAPDSILSNQPQHF
TRBD2	-	TRBJ2-1	TRBV19	TGTGCCAGTAGTCCGTTCGCACAACTAGCGGGAGCTGGGAATGAGCAGTTCTTC	CASSPFAQLAGAGNEQFF
TRBD1	-	TRBJ2-3	TRBV3-1/TRBV3-2	TGTGCCAGCAGCCAAGATCCGGCAGGGGGCCAAGATACGCAGTATTTT	CASSQDPAGGQDTQYF
TRBD2	-	TRBJ2-1	TRBV11-3	TGTGCCAGCAGCTTAAACGCGGGGGGGTACAATGAGCAGTTCTTC	CASSLNAGGYNEQFF
-	-	TRBJ2-3	TRBV18	TGTGCCAGCTCACCGTACAGGGCAACAGATACGCAGTATTTT	CASSPYRATDTQYF
-	-	TRBJ1-1	TRBV28	TGTGCCAGCTCTACAGTCAACACTGAAGCTTTCTTT	CASSTVNTEAFF
-	-	TRBJ1-2	TRBV7-2	TGTGCCAGCACCTTGAACAGGGCGGTCTATGGCTACACCTTC	CASTLNRAVYGYTF
TRBD1	-	TRBJ1-6	TRBV5-1	TGCGCCAGCAGCTCAAGACCGGGACAGAATAATTCACCCCTCCACTTT	CASSSRPGQNNSPLHF
-	-	TRBJ1-1	TRBV12-3/TRBV12-4	TGTGCCAGCAGAAGGGGACAGAACACTGAAGCTTTCTTT	CASRRGQNTEAFF
-	few	TRBJ2-1	TRBV5-4	TGTGCCAGCAGTTTTTCTCGGGGGAGCTCCTACAATGAGCAGTTCTTC	CASSFSRGSSYNEQFF
TRBD1	-	TRBJ2-4	TRBV25-1	TGTGCCAGCAGTGGGACAGGGGATTTAGCCAAAAACATTCAGTACTTC	CASSGTGDLAKNIQYF
-	-	TRBJ2-1	TRBV3-1/TRBV3-2	TGTGCCAGCAGCCTCGAGCGCACTAGGTACAATGAGCAGTTCTTC	CASSLERTRYNEQFF
-	-	TRBJ1-1	TRBV10-1	TGCGCCAGCAGTGAGGGGAGGAACACTGAAGCTTTCTTT	CASSEGRNTEAFF
TRBD1	once	TRBJ2-1	TRBV24-1	TGTGCCACCAGTGATACTGAGACAGGGGGTAATGAGCAGTTCTTC	CATSDTETGGNEQFF
-	-	TRBJ2-3	TRBV7-9	TGTGCCAGCAGCTCCTACTATAGCGGACGTTATACGCAGTATTTT	CASSSYYSGRYTQYF
TRBD1	-	TRBJ2-6	TRBV27	TGTGCCAGCAGTCCCGACAGGGTCGGGGCCAACGTCCTGACTTTC	CASSPDRVGANVLTF
TRBD1	-	TRBJ1-2	TRBV6-6	TGTGCCAGTCAGTTAACAGGGGGCGCAGGGGACTATGGCTACACCTTC	CASQLTGGAGDYGYTF
TRBD1	-	TRBJ1-2	TRBV24-1	TGTGCCACCAGTGCAGGCAGGGGGCCTAACTATGGCTACACCTTC	CATSAGRGPNYGYTF
TRBD1	-	TRBJ1-2	TRBV18	TGTGCCAGCTCACCGGGACAGGGGATTGACTATGGCTACACCTTC	CASSPGQGIDYGYTF
-	-	TRBJ2-2	TRBV10-1	TGCGCCAGCAGTGAGTGGCGGGAAACCGGGGAGCTGTTTTTT	CASSEWRETGELFF
-	-	TRBJ1-1	TRBV7-9	TGTGCCAGCACATCGTCCGCTGAAGCTTTCTTT	CASTSSAEAFF
TRBD1	few	TRBJ1-2	TRBV5-1	TGCGCCAGCAGCTTGACAGGGGTGGGAGGCTACACCTTC	CASSLTGVGGYTF
TRBD2	-	TRBJ2-3	TRBV10-1	TGCGCCAGCAGTGAGACAAGACTAGCGGGGCACATCACAGATACGCAGTATTTT	CASSETRLAGHITDTQYF
-	-	TRBJ1-1	TRBV12-3/TRBV12-4	TGTGCCAGCAGTTTAGCAAGGGGCACTGAAGCTTTCTTT	CASSLARGTEAFF
-	-	TRBJ1-2	TRBV12-3/TRBV12-4	TGTGCCAGCAGTTACGACAGAGGCTATGGCTACACCTTC	CASSYDRGYGYTF
TRBD2	-	TRBJ2-1	TRBV7-9	TGTGCCAGCAGCCCCCCCGCGGCTAGCGGGGATTACAATGAGCAGTTCTTC	CASSPPAASGDYNEQFF
-	-	TRBJ2-3	TRBV5-6	TGTGCCAGCAGCTCTTCAGGGGCCGTAGATACGCAGTATTTT	CASSSSGAVDTQYF
-	-	TRBJ2-3	TRBV5-4	TGTGCCAGCAGCGCGACAGATACGCAGTATTTT	CASSATDTQYF
TRBD1	few	TRBJ1-6	TRBV20-1	TGCAGTGCCCAGGGACAGCAGCCTACCCACTTT	CSAQGQQPTHF
TRBD1	-	TRBJ2-7	TRBV5-6	TGTGCCAGCAGCTACGAGGGGGCGGTTTACGAGCAGTACTTC	CASSYEGAVYEQYF
-	-	TRBJ2-5	TRBV5-1	TGCGCCAGCAGCTTGTTACCGGAGGAGACCCAGTACTTC	CASSLLPEETQYF
TRBD1	-	TRBJ1-2	TRBV6-5	TGTGCCAGCAGCCTACAGGGGGGCGGAAGCTATGGCTACACCTTC	CASSLQGGGSYGYTF
-	-	TRBJ2-7	TRBV30	TGTGCCTGGAGTGTGACAGGCTACGAGCAGTACTTC	CAWSVTGYEQYF
TRBD2	-	TRBJ2-2	TRBV5-1	TGCGCCAGCAGCGGAACTAGCGGGAGTGATACCGGGGAGCTGTTTTTT	CASSGTSGSDTGELFF
-	-	TRBJ2-1	TRBV28	TGTGCCAGCAGTTTTACATGGGAGCAGGCTAATGAGCAGTTCTTC	CASSFTWEQANEQFF
TRBD2	-	TRBJ2-6	TRBV4-1	TGCGCCAGCAGCCAAGCCCCGGGGGGTAGATCAGGGGCCAACGTCCTGACTTTC	CASSQAPGGRSGANVLTF
-	-	TRBJ1-1	TRBV3-1/TRBV3-2	TGTGCCAGCAGCCATAAGGGGAACGAAGCTTTCTTT	CASSHKGNEAFF
-	-	TRBJ1-1	TRBV19	TGTGCCAGTAGTGGCTTGCGGGGCACTGAAGCTTTCTTT	CASSGLRGTEAFF
TRBD1	few	TRBJ1-2	TRBV10-3	TGTGCCATCAGTGCCGGGACAGTTTATGGCTACACCTTC	CAISAGTVYGYTF
-	-	TRBJ1-5	TRBV18	TGTGCCAGCTCACCAGTAAAAGGGGTAGACAGTCAGCCCCAGCATTTT	CASSPVKGVDSQPQHF
TRBD1	-	TRBJ1-6	TRBV7-2	TGTGCCAGCAGTCAATCTCAGCGACAGGGGGCAGTGGATTCACCCCTCCACTTT	CASSQSQRQGAVDSPLHF
TRBD1	-	TRBJ2-1	TRBV7-7	TGTGCCAGCAGCTTAGGGACAGGCGTAAGCGATGAGCAGTTCTTC	CASSLGTGVSDEQFF
-	few	TRBJ1-5	TRBV28	TGTGCCAGCAGTTTAAACAGGGATCAGCCCCAGCATTTT	CASSLNRDQPQHF
-	-	TRBJ1-4	TRBV7-9	TGTGCCAGCAGCTTAGGTATAAATGAAAAACTGTTTTTT	CASSLGINEKLFF
TRBD1	-	TRBJ2-1	TRBV24-1	TGTGCCACCAGTGATGTCCGGGACAGGGACAATGAGCAGTTCTTC	CATSDVRDRDNEQFF
TRBD2	-	TRBJ2-1	TRBV11-2	TGTGCCAGCAGCTTAGAATTGGGAGGGGACAATGAGCAGTTCTTC	CASSLELGGDNEQFF